Listed here are 19 T cell receptor beta chains from one sample, sequenced in a study of early T cells in non-severe SARS-CoV-2 infection. MiXCR, applied by TCRdb to the 5' RACE reads, yields one record per CDR3 protein. The sample lists over 7,500 distinct CDR3 sequences, around 4.8% seen once, with more than 9.5% in the top ten. The source material was whole blood. The receptors stem from an adult who was a healthcare worker with PCR-confirmed SARS-CoV-2 infection or an uninfected control (not recorded which).

Relative to its sample, this clonotype is medium-sized. The chain has TRBV19 and TRBJ2-1; TRBD2 aligns across 9 bases. There are 16 residues in the CDR3. Trimming removed 3 bases from V and 4 bases from J; junction bases left unmatched: 7. Germline V gene data show CDR1 as LNHDA and CDR2 as SQIVND (reference sequence). CDR3 bases: TGTGCCAGTAGTATGGCTAGCGGGATATATTACAATGAGCAGTTCTTC. Protein: CASSMASGIYYNEQFF.

By share of the sample, this clonotype is medium-sized. This CDR3 is CASSPQIAGLLYEQYF. As DNA, the CDR3 is TGTGCCAGCAGTCCTCAAATAGCGGGATTACTTTACGAGCAGTACTTC. V gene TRBV28 combines with J gene TRBJ2-7; 8 nucleotides match TRBD2. V lost 5 bases, J lost 4 bases, and 13 bases stayed unmatched. From germline, CDR1 is MDHEN and CDR2 SYDVKM. The CDR3 extends over 16 amino acids.

In this sample, this clonotype turned up many times. The rearrangement uses TRBV11-2 and TRBJ2-7; TRBD1 matches 9 bases. The V segment lost 3 bases and the J segment 4 bases; nucleotides outside the gene matches: 7. Per germline, CDR1 SGHAT and CDR2 FQNNGV. This CDR3 comprises 15 residues. The CDR3 spells CASSFPGQGWYEQYF. The CDR3 DNA reads TGTGCCAGCAGCTTTCCGGGACAGGGTTGGTACGAGCAGTACTTC.

This clonotype was observed many times. The V and J genes are TRBV20-1 and TRBJ1-4; possible D gene TRBD1, 6 bases. V lost 4 bases and J lost 3, with 9 bases in between. Germline V gene lookup returns CDR1 DFQATT and CDR2 SNEGSKA (reference sequence). The CDR3 extends over 13 amino acids. The CDR3 nucleotides read TGCAGTGCTAAGGGGGGTGCTAATGAAAAACTGTTTTTT. Its protein product is CSAKGGANEKLFF.

This clonotype is termed medium-sized. J is TRBJ2-2 and V is TRBV7-3, with 13 bases matching TRBD2. The CDR3 has 16 amino acids. The germline CDR1 and CDR2 sequences are SGHTA and FQGTGA. Trimming removed 2 bases from V and 4 bases from J; junction bases left unmatched: 1. The CDR3 DNA reads as TGTGCCAGCAGCTTAGGACTAGCGGGGGCCACCGGGGAGCTGTTTTTT. Translated: CASSLGLAGATGELFF.

The V gene is TRBV30, the J gene TRBJ1-5; D is possibly TRBD1 (5 bases). V lost 0 bases and J lost 0, with 12 bases in between. The CDR3 extends over 16 amino acids. Germline CDR1 reads GTSNPN; CDR2 reads SVGIG (reference sequence). CDR3: CAWSVPGLYSNQPQHF. In DNA form, the CDR3 reads TGTGCCTGGAGTGTACCGGGGCTATATAGCAATCAGCCCCAGCATTTT.

This chain links TRBV27 with TRBJ2-1, with unresolved D. The germline V and J ends were trimmed by 7 bases and 8 bases, with 9 bases remaining between them. Germline V gene lookup returns CDR1 MNHEY and CDR2 SMNVEV (reference sequence). The CDR3 is made up of 11 amino acids. CDR3: CASTERHEQFF. DNA of the CDR3: TGTGCCAGCACTGAGCGCCATGAGCAGTTCTTC.

This clonotype was seen repeatedly, ten times or more. This chain joins TRBV6-1 and TRBJ2-7, with 8 bases aligning to TRBD1. Germline-derived CDR1 and CDR2 are MNHNS and SASEGT. The ends lost 9 bases at V and 6 bases at J; junction bases unmatched: 22. The CDR3 runs to 17 residues. The DNA of the CDR3 is TGTGCCAGGAATTTTTTACGGGGGACAGGCCCCTTCCTCGAGCAGTACGTC. This sequence encodes CARNFLRGTGPFLEQYV.

In its sample, this clonotype was seen many times. V and J are TRBV11-3 and TRBJ2-7; D is undetermined. The V and J ends lost 4 bases and 6 bases respectively, with 13 bases between them. The CDR3 is made up of 13 amino acids. Germline V gene data show CDR1 as SGHNT and CDR2 as YENEEA. The CDR3 loop reads CASSSRLNREQYV. The CDR3 region has the DNA TGTGCCAGCAGCTCCCGTTTGAACCGCGAGCAGTACGTC.

The CDR3 DNA is TGTGCCAGCAGCCAAGGACAGCCGGGATTCCAGCCCCAGCATTTT. Translation: CASSQGQPGFQPQHF. The chain is built from TRBV3-1 and TRBJ1-5, with a weak D call TRBD1 (5 bases). The V and J ends lost 1 base and 7 bases respectively, with 14 bases between them. The CDR3 consists of 15 residues. Looked up from germline, CDR1 is LGHDT and CDR2 is YNNKEL (reference sequence).

At least ten counts were recorded for this clonotype. The rearrangement uses TRBV6-1 and TRBJ1-1, with 10 positions matching TRBD1. Germline V lookup: CDR1 MNHNS, CDR2 SASEGT. The CDR3 covers 14 residues. Trimming took 7 bases from V and 0 from J; bases not matched to a gene: 2. The CDR3: CASKGTGVNTEAFF. The CDR3 nucleotides read TGTGCCAGCAAGGGGACAGGGGTGAACACTGAAGCTTTCTTT.

Ten or more counts support this clonotype. The V gene is TRBV6-6, the J gene TRBJ2-1, with TRBD2 matching 10 bases. Germline V gene sequence: CDR1 MNHNY, CDR2 SVGAGI (reference sequence). The V segment lost 0 bases and the J segment 9 bases; nucleotides outside the gene matches: 8. This CDR3 has 16 residues. The CDR3 region has the DNA TGTGCCAGCAGTTACTCGCCTAGCGGGGGCGTGGGTGAGCAGTTCTTC. Translation: CASSYSPSGGVGEQFF.

This clonotype was counted ten times or more. The chain is built from TRBV10-1 and TRBJ2-3; no firm D call. The V end was cut by 4 bases, the J end by 1 base, with 6 bases between. The CDR3 length is 13 residues. The germline gives CDR1 WNHNN, CDR2 SYGVQD (reference sequence). The CDR3 DNA is TGCGCCAGCAGTGGTAGTGGCACAGATACGCAGTATTTT. Translating it yields CASSGSGTDTQYF.

V gene TRBV7-3 combines with J gene TRBJ2-1; D unclear. Deletions cut 3 bases from V and 7 bases from J, with 10 bases between. This CDR3 contains 13 residues. Germline values: CDR1 SGHTA, CDR2 FQGTGA. The CDR3 nucleotides are TGTGCCAGCAGCTTCAGCAGAGCTAATGAGCAGTTCTTC. It specifies CASSFSRANEQFF.

This clonotype qualifies as medium-sized. V usage is TRBV19 and J usage is TRBJ2-7; D call uncertain. Germline values: CDR1 LNHDA, CDR2 SQIVND (reference sequence). The CDR3 sequence is 14 residues long. Trimming removed 3 bases from V and 6 bases from J, with 15 bases in between. CDR3 sequence reads: CASSIGWEVGEQYF. Here the CDR3 DNA reads TGTGCCAGTAGTATCGGTTGGGAAGTGGGCGAGCAGTACTTC.

The table lists this clonotype with many counts. The chain uses TRBV5-5 and TRBJ2-4, with 13 bases lining up with TRBD2. This CDR3 is 18 amino acids long. Germline-derived CDR1 and CDR2 are SGHKS and YYEKEE (reference sequence). V lost 4 bases, J lost 5 bases, and 12 bases stayed unmatched. CDR3 in amino acids: CASSETRTSGRFQNIQYF. In nucleotides, the CDR3 is TGTGCCAGCAGCGAGACTCGGACTAGCGGGAGATTCCAAAACATTCAGTACTTC. Complete variable domain (other parts from reference TRBV5-5 and TRBJ2-4): DAGVTQSPTHLIKTRGQQVTLRCSPISGHKSVSWYQQVLGQGPQFIFQYYEKEERGRGNFPDRFSARQFPNYSSELNVNALLLGDSALYLCASSETRTSGRFQNIQYFGAGTRLSVL.

The J gene is TRBJ2-3, the V gene TRBV7-6, with D possibly matching TRBD1 (6 bases). The CDR3 is made up of 13 amino acids. The V end lost 5 bases, the J end lost 6 bases, and 12 bases lay between the germline ends. Germline CDR1 is SGHVS and CDR2 is FNYEAQ. CDR3: CASSPGRGDTQYF. CDR3 coding DNA: TGTGCCAGCAGCCCAGGAAGGGGGGATACGCAGTATTTT.

This clonotype is termed medium-sized. The V call is TRBV29-1, the J call TRBJ1-1; weak D call: TRBD1 (5 bases). This CDR3 has 13 residues. Trimming cost V 5 bases and J 4 bases, with 14 bases left between them. CDR1 and CDR2 (germline): SQVTM, ANQGSEA. The CDR3 DNA is TGCAGCGTTTGGCAGGGAAGGGGCACTGAAGCTTTCTTT. Its protein is CSVWQGRGTEAFF.

By frequency in the sample, this clonotype is medium-sized. The chain uses TRBV11-2 and TRBJ2-1, with TRBD2 identical over 11 bases. The CDR3 is made up of 15 amino acids. Trimming at V came to 6 bases and at J to 9 bases, leaving 10 bases not matched to a gene. Per the germline V gene, CDR1 is SGHAT and CDR2 is FQNNGV. CDR3 in DNA: TGTGCCAGCAGGATCCTAGCGGGAGGTAGGGTTGAGCAGTTCTTC. It is translated as CASRILAGGRVEQFF.